This TCR beta chain was obtained from a study of Ad26.COV2.S vaccination and SARS-CoV-2 variants. Study summary: Once or twice, 56 days apart, Ad26.COV2.S was delivered intramuscularly.

Worth noting for this clone: The antigen is undetermined.

Study-wide points: Vaccinees reportedly had broad spike-specific CD8+ and CD4+ T cell responses. Those who received vaccine or placebo ended up with similar non-spike TCR breadth.

Specified treatment: some 19 received Ad26.COV2.S at low or high dose, single or two shots; several received placebo; per-sample allocation not given. The study sampled participants on day 63 after the first vaccine or placebo injection. Germline assignment: CDR1 ENHRY and CDR2 SYGVKD. This CDR3 has 14 amino acids. The trim removed 7 bases at V and 9 bases at J, leaving 7 bases unmatched. Profiling relied on immunoSEQ multiplex PCR, and the TCRdb table lists in-frame clones only, not all of them. Seen here are some 340,000 clones, around four fifths observed once, and the top ten hold roughly 2%. Here the sequenced sample was peripheral blood, taken in a trial of Ad26.COV2.S vaccine versus placebo. This chain connects TRBV10-3 to TRBJ1-6; 9 positions match TRBD1. This TCR came from a person between 18 and 65 years old who received the Ad26.COV2.S COVID-19 vaccine or a placebo. The CDR3 nucleotides are TGTGCCATCACTACAGGGGGCGCGGGTTCACCCCTCCACTTT. This translates into CAITTGGAGSPLHF.